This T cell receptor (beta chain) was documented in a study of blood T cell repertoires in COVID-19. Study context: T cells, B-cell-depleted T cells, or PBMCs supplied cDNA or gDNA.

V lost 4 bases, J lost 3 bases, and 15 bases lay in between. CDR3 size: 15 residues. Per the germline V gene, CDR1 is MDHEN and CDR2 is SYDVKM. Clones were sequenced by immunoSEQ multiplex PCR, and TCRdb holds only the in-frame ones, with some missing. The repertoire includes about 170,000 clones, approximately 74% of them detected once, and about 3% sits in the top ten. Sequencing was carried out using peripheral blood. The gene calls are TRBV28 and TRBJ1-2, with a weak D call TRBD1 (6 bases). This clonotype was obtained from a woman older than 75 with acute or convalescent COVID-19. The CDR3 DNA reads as TGTGCCAGCAGTTCTGGGGAGGGGGGATACTATGGCTACACCTTC. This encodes CASSSGEGGYYGYTF.